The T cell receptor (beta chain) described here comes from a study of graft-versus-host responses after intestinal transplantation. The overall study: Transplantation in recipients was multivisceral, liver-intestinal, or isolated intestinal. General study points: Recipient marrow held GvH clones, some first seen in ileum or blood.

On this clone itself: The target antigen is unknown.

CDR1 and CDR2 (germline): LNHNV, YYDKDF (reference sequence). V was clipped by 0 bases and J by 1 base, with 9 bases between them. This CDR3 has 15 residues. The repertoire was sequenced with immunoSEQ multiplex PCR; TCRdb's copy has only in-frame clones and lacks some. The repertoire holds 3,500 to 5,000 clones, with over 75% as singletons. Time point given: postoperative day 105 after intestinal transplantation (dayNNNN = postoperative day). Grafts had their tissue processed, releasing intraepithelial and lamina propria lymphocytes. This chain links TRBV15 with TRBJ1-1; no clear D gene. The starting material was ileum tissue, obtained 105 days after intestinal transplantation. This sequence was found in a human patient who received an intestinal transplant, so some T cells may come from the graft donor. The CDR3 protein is CATSRDRARNTEAFF. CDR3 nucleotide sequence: TGTGCCACCAGCAGAGATAGGGCGAGGAACACTGAAGCTTTCTTT.